One sample yielded the 6 T cell receptor beta chains listed below, sequenced in a study of post-analysis software for immune sequencing data. Overall study results and limits: Comparison of patients with controls showed about 5 TRBV segments more frequent in patients, TRBV5-6, TRBV5-1 and TRBV20-1 among them.

These receptors are not linked to any known antigen. cDNA libraries for TCR beta contained unique molecular identifiers. TCRdb re-called the PCR reads through MiXCR, storing one row per CDR3 protein. Here the sample spans hundreds of thousands of distinct CDR3 sequences, 25% to 30% being singletons. Sequencing was done on a sample of blood. These receptor sequences come from a girl between 10 and 17 years old with multiple sclerosis.

This clonotype was picked up a small number of times. The CDR3 coding sequence is TGTGCCAGCAGCTTCTCCCCCATGACGAATTCACCCCTCCACTTT. Its protein is CASSFSPMTNSPLHF. The chain couples TRBV6-5 to TRBJ1-6; the D is unclear. Germline V gives CDR1 MNHEY, CDR2 SVGAGI. This CDR3 has 15 residues. The ends were cut back, 6 bases at V and 7 bases at J, with 16 bases in the middle.

This clonotype came up a few times. The chain links TRBV29-1 to TRBJ1-1; TRBD1 matches at 9 bases. J was trimmed by 1 base and V by 7 bases; bases with no gene match: 4. Germline loops: CDR1 SQVTM, CDR2 ANQGSEA. CDR3 length: 13 residues. The CDR3 sequence is CSANRGQNTEAFF. The CDR3 DNA is TGCAGCGCTAACAGGGGGCAGAACACTGAAGCTTTCTTT.

The genes are TRBV28 and TRBJ2-7, with D perhaps TRBD2 (6 bases). The germline V gene encodes CDR1 MDHEN and CDR2 SYDVKM. Trimming pared 5 bases from V and 2 bases from J, leaving 16 bases between. The CDR3 spans 15 residues. This CDR3 reads CASSGGIAQTYEQYF. The DNA for the CDR3 is TGTGCCAGCAGTGGGGGGATAGCGCAGACCTACGAGCAGTACTTC.

V is TRBV7-4 and J is TRBJ1-6; D is uncertain. The germline V gene has CDR1 SGHVT and CDR2 SQSDAQ. CDR3 length: 12 amino acids. Trimming left V 5 bases short and J 7 bases short, with 6 bases between. In nucleotides, the CDR3 is TGTGCCAGCAGCGCTCGAAATTCACCCCTCCACTTT. Its translation is CASSARNSPLHF.

The chain has TRBV6-2 or TRBV6-3 and TRBJ2-7; D is possibly TRBD1 (5 bases). The V gene's germline CDR1 is MNHEY and CDR2 SVGEGT. The CDR3 runs to 13 residues. The V end lost 11 bases, the J end lost 2 bases, and 16 bases lay between the germline ends. The chain's CDR3 is CAGRSQGTYEQYF. The DNA for the CDR3 is TGTGCCGGAAGAAGCCAGGGTACCTACGAGCAGTACTTC.

The chain recombines TRBV9 with TRBJ1-6; D call uncertain. Trimming shortened V by 4 bases and J by 10 bases, and 18 bases separated the two germline ends. The CDR3 runs to 15 residues. CDR1 and CDR2 (germline): SGDLS, YYNGEE. The CDR3 spells CASSPSGSKESPLHF. CDR3 coding DNA: TGTGCCAGCAGCCCCTCGGGCAGCAAAGAGTCACCCCTCCACTTT.